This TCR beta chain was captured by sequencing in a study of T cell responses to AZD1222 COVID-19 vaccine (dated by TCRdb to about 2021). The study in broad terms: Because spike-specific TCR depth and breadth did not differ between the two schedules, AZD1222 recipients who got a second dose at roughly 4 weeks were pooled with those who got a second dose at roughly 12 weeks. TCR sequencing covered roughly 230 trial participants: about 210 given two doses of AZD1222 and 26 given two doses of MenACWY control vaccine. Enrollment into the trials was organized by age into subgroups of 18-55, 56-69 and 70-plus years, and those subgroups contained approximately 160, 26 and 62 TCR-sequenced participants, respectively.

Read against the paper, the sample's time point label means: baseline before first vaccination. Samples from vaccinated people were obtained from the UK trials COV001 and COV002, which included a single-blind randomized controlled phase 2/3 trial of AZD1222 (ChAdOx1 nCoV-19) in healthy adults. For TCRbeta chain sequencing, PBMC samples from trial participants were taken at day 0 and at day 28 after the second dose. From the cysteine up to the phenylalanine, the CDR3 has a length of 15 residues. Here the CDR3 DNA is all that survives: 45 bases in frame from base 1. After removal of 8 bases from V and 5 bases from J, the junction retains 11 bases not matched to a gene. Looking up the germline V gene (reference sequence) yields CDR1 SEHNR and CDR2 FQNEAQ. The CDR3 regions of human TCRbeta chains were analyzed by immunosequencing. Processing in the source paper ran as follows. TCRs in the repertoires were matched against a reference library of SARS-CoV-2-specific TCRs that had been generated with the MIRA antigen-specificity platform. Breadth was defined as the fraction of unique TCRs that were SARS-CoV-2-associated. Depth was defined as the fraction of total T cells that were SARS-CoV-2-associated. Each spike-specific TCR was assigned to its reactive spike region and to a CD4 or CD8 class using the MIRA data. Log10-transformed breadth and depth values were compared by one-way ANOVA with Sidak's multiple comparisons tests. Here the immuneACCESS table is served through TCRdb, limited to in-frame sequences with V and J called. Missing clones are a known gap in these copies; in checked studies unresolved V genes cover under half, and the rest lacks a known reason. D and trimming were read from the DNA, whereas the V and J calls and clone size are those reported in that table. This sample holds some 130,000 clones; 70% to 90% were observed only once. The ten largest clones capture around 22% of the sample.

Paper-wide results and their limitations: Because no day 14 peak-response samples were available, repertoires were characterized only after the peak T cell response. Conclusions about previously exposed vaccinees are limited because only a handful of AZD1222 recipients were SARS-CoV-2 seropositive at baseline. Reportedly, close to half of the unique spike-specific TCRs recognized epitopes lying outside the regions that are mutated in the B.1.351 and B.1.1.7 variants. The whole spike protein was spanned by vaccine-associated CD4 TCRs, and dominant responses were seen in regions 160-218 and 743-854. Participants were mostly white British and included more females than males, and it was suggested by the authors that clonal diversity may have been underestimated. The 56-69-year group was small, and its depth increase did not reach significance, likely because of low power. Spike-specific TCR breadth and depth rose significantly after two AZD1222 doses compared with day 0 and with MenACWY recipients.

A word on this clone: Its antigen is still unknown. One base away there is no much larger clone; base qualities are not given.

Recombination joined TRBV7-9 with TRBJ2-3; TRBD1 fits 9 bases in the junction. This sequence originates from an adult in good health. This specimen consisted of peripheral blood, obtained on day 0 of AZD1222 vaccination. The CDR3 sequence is CASHKAGQGRDTQYF. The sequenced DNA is TGTGCCAGCCATAAGGCGGGACAGGGTAGAGATACGCAGTATTTT.